The TCR beta chain described here comes from a study of cytomegalovirus exposure and HLA in healthy donors. Study observations and caveats: Rarity characterized most TCR sequences, yet some public TCRs appeared in many donors. In a later analysis, common viral pathogens appeared linked to several of the most significant clusters. Data from an earlier analysis indicated that most TCR beta V segments were productive either about 90% or about 30% of the time.

Both 60 Vbeta primers and 13 Jbeta primers went into the PCR. Measured with immunoSEQ multiplex PCR; TCRdb has only the in-frame clones, and not every one. The sample yields 90,000 to 110,000 clones, more than 60% seen once. A few counts support this clone. What it binds is not known. The sequence came from a male donor in good health and CMV-seronegative. Sequenced: PBMCs.

The CDR3 DNA reads as TGTGCCAGCAGCTTATCTCTAGCGGGAGCCTACAATGAGCAGTTCTTC. This encodes CASSLSLAGAYNEQFF. The chain combines TRBV7-9 with TRBJ2-1; TRBD2 matches 10 bases. This CDR3 spans 16 amino acids. V shed 2 bases, J shed 2 bases, and the junction held 3 bases outside the gene matches. Germline loops: CDR1 SEHNR, CDR2 FQNEAQ (reference sequence).